This T cell receptor (beta chain) was recovered during a study of T cell responses to AZD1222 COVID-19 vaccine. Study-level background: Researchers grouped second doses given at about 4 or about 12 weeks into one pool.

Overall study results and limits: Nearly half of spike-specific TCRs reportedly target variant regions that are unmutated in the B.1.351 and B.1.1.7 variants. Scientists sampled the repertoires only once the peak T cell response had passed. Possibly, clonal diversity was underestimated; donors were largely white British and included more females.

Of note for this clone: The antigen remains undetermined.

Using immunoSEQ multiplex PCR, the repertoire was profiled, and TCRdb retains in-frame clones only, with some absent. The sample holds 160,000 or so clones, less than 90% seen once. CDR3 length: 14 amino acids. The germline CDR1 and CDR2 sequences are SGHTS and YDEGEE. V was pared by 6 bases and J by 1 base, with 13 bases between. The chain has TRBV5-8 and TRBJ2-5; perhaps TRBD2 as D (5 bases). The source is an adult in good health. The sample consisted of peripheral blood, taken on day 0 of AZD1222 vaccination. CDR3 DNA: TGTGCCAGCACCTTCGGGGAGCTCCAAGAGACCCAGTACTTC. This sequence encodes CASTFGELQETQYF.